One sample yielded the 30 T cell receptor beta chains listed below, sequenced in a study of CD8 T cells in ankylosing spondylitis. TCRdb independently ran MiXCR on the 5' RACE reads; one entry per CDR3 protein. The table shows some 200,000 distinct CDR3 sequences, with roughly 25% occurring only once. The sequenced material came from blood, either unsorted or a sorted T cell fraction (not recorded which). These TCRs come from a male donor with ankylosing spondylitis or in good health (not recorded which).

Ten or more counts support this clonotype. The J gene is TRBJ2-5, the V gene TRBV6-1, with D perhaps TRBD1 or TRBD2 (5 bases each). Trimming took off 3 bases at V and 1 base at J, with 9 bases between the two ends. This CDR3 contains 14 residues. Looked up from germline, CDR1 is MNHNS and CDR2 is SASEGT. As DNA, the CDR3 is TGTGCCAGCAGTGACCGGGGACGCCAAGAGACCCAGTACTTC. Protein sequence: CASSDRGRQETQYF.

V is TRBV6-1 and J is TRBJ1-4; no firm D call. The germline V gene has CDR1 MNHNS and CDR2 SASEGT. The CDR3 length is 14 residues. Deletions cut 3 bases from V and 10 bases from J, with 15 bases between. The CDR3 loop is CASSDATDARKLFF. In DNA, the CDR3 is TGTGCCAGCAGTGATGCCACAGACGCGCGAAAACTGTTTTTT.

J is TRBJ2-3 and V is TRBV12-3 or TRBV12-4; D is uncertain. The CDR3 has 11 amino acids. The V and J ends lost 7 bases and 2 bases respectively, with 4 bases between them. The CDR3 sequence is CASTNTDTQYF. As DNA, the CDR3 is TGTGCCAGCACCAACACAGATACGCAGTATTTT.

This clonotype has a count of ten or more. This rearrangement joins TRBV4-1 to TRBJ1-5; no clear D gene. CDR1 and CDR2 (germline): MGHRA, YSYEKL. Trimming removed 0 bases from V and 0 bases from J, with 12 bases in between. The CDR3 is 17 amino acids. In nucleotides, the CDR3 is TGCGCCAGCAGCCAAGATCGGCAGACCCTTAGCAATCAGCCCCAGCATTTT. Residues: CASSQDRQTLSNQPQHF.

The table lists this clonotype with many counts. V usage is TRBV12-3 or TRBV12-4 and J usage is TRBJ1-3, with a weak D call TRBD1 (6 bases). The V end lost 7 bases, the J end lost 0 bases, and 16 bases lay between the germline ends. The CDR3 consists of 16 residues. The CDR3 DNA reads TGTGCCAGCATTAAAGACAGGATTTACTCTGGAAACACCATATATTTT. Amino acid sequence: CASIKDRIYSGNTIYF.

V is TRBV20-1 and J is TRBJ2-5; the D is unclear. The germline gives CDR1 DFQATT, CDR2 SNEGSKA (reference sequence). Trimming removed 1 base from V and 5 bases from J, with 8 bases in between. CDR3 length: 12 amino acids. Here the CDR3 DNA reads TGCAGTGCTAGAGTTACCGGGGAGACCCAGTACTTC. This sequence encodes CSARVTGETQYF.

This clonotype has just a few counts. The CDR3 DNA sequence: TGCAGCGACGTAGCGGGGCGGGGAGAGACCCAGTACTTC. This gives the protein CSDVAGRGETQYF. V and J are TRBV29-1 and TRBJ2-5; 8 bases line up with TRBD2. Trimming took 7 bases from V and 4 from J; bases not matched to a gene: 8. CDR1 and CDR2 from the germline V gene are SQVTM and ANQGSEA. This CDR3 spans 13 amino acids.

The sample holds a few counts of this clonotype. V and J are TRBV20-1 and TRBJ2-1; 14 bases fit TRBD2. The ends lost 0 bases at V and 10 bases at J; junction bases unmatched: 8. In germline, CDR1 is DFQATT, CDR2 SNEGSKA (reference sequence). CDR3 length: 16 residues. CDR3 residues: CSAREGGTSGSGEQFF. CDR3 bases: TGCAGTGCTAGAGAGGGGGGGACTAGCGGGAGTGGGGAGCAGTTCTTC.

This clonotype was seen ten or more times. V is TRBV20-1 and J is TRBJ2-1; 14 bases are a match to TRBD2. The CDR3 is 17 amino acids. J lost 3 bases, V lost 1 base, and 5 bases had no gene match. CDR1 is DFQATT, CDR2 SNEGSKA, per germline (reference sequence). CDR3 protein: CSARVSGLAGDYNEQFF. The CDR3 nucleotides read TGCAGTGCTAGAGTCTCGGGACTAGCGGGAGACTACAATGAGCAGTTCTTC.

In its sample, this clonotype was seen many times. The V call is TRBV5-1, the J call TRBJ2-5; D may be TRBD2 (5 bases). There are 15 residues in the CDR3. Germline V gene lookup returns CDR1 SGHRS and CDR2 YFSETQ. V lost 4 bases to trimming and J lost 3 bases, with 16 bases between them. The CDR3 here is CASSPAGGSEETQYF. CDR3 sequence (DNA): TGCGCCAGCAGCCCCGCAGGAGGATCGGAAGAGACCCAGTACTTC.

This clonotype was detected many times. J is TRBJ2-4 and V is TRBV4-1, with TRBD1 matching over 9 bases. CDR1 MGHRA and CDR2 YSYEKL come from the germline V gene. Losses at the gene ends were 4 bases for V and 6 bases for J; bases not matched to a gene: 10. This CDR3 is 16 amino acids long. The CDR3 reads CASSPILDRGVNIQYF. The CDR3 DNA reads TGCGCCAGCAGCCCCATTTTGGACAGGGGAGTAAACATTCAGTACTTC.

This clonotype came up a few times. The CDR3 region is CASSLDPSGRGGEQFF. CDR3 bases: TGTGCCAGCAGCTTAGATCCTAGCGGGAGAGGAGGAGAGCAGTTCTTC. The V gene is TRBV7-6, the J gene TRBJ2-1, with 10 bases matching TRBD2. CDR3 length equals 16 residues. Per the germline V gene, CDR1 is SGHVS and CDR2 is FNYEAQ. V shed 1 base and J 10 bases; nucleotides not matched to a gene: 10. The whole variable domain, remainder taken from reference TRBV7-6 and TRBJ2-1, is GAGVSQSPRYKVTKRGQDVALRCDPISGHVSLYWYRQALGQGPEFLTYFNYEAQQDKSGLPNDRFSAERPEGSISTLTIQRTEQRDSAMYRCASSLDPSGRGGEQFFGPGTRLTVL.

The CDR3 DNA follows: TGCAGTGCTAGTAGGAGTGTCACAGATACGCAGTATTTT. Translated: CSASRSVTDTQYF. V usage is TRBV20-1 and J usage is TRBJ2-3; D remains ambiguous. The CDR3 loop spans 13 amino acids. Trimming left V 3 bases short and J 2 bases short, with 9 bases between. Germline loops: CDR1 DFQATT, CDR2 SNEGSKA (reference sequence).

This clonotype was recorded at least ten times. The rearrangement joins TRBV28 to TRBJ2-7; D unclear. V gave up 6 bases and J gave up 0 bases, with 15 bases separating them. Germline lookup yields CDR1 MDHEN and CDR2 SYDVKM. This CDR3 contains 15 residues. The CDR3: CASSSHLPSSYEQYF. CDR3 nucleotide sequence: TGTGCCAGCAGCTCCCACTTGCCGAGCTCCTACGAGCAGTACTTC.

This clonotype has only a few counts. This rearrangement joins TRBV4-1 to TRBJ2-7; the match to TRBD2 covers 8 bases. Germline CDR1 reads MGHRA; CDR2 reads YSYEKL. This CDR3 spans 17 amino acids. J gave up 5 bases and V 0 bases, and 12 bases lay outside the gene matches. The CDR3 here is CASSQDFRWLAGNEQYF. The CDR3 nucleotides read TGCGCCAGCAGCCAAGATTTTCGTTGGCTAGCGGGCAACGAGCAGTACTTC.

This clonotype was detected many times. CDR3 region: CASSAFGGVADTQYF. Here the CDR3 DNA reads TGTGCCAGCAGCGCCTTCGGGGGGGTCGCAGATACGCAGTATTTT. V and J are TRBV9 and TRBJ2-3, with 8 nucleotides matching TRBD2. V shed 3 bases, J shed 4 bases, and the junction held 7 bases outside the gene matches. The CDR3 extends over 15 amino acids. Germline assignment: CDR1 SGDLS and CDR2 YYNGEE.

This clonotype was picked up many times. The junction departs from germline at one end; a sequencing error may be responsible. The CDR3 coding sequence is TGTGCCAGTAGGATAGCCGGGACAGGAGCCTACGAGCAGTACTTC. Residues: CASRIAGTGAYEQYF. The chain joins TRBV19 to TRBJ2-7; 8 bases are shared with TRBD1. Germline-derived CDR1 and CDR2 are LNHDA and SQIVND (reference sequence). The CDR3 has 15 amino acids.

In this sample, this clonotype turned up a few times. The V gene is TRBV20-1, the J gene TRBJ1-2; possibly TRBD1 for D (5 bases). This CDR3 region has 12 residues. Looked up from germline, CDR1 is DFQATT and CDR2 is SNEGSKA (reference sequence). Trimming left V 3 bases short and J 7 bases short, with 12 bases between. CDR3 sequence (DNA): TGCAGTGCTAGGGGGGGGATGCGTGGCTACACCTTC. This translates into CSARGGMRGYTF.

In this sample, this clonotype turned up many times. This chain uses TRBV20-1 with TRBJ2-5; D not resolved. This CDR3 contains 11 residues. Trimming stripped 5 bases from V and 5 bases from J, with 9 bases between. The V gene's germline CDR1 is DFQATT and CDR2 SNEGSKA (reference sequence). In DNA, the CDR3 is TGCAGTGCTTGGAGTGATGAGACCCAGTACTTC. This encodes CSAWSDETQYF.

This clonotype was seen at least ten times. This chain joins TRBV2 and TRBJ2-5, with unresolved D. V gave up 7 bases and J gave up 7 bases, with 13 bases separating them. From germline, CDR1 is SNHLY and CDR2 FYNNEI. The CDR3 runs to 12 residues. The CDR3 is CASTGALGTQYF. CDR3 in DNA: TGTGCCAGCACCGGTGCTTTGGGGACCCAGTACTTC.

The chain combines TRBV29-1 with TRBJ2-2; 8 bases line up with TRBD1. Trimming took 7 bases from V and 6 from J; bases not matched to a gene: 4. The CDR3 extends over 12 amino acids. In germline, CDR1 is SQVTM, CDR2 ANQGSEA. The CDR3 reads CSAGQGPGELFF. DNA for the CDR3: TGCAGCGCTGGACAGGGCCCCGGGGAGCTGTTTTTT.

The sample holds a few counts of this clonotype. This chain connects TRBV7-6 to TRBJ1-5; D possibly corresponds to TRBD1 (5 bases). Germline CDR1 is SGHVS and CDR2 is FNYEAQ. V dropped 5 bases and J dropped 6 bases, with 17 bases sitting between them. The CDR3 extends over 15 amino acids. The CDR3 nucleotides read TGTGCCAGCAGCCTTGGGACGGAAGCTTCTCAGCCCCAGCATTTT. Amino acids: CASSLGTEASQPQHF.

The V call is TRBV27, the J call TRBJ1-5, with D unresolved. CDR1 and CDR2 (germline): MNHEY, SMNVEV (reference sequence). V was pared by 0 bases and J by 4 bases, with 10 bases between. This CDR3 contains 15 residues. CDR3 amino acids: CASSLSERSNQPQHF. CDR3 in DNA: TGTGCCAGCAGTTTATCGGAGAGGTCTAATCAGCCCCAGCATTTT.

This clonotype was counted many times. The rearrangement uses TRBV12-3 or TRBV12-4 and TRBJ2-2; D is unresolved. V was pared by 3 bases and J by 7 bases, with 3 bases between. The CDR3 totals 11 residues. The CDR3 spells CASSLRGELFF. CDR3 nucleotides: TGTGCCAGCAGTTTGCGCGGGGAGCTGTTTTTT.

CDR3 amino acids: CSAYGQNRPYNEQFF. CDR3 nucleotides: TGCAGCGCTTACGGACAGAACCGGCCCTACAATGAGCAGTTCTTC. The V and J genes are TRBV29-1 and TRBJ2-1; D might be TRBD1 (6 bases). CDR1 and CDR2 (germline): SQVTM, ANQGSEA. CDR3 size: 15 residues. The V gene lost 7 bases and the J gene lost 2 bases, with 18 bases spanning the gap.

The CDR3 protein is CSVERDRGNTEAFF. The CDR3 DNA is TGCAGCGTTGAACGGGACAGGGGGAACACTGAAGCTTTCTTT. This chain connects TRBV29-1 to TRBJ1-1; TRBD1 agrees at 10 bases. The germline V gene encodes CDR1 SQVTM and CDR2 ANQGSEA. Trimming removed 2 bases from V and 1 base from J; junction bases left unmatched: 1. The CDR3 runs 14 residues.

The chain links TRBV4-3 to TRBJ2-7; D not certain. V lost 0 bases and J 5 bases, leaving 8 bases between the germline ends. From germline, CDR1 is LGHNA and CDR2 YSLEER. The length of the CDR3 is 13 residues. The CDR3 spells CASSQDPWDEQYF. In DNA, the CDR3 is TGCGCCAGCAGCCAAGATCCGTGGGACGAGCAGTACTTC.

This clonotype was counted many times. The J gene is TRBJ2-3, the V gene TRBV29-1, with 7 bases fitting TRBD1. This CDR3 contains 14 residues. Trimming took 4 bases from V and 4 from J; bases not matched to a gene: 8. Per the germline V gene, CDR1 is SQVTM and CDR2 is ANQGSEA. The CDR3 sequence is CSVAETGQADTQYF. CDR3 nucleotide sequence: TGCAGCGTTGCGGAGACAGGGCAGGCAGATACGCAGTATTTT.

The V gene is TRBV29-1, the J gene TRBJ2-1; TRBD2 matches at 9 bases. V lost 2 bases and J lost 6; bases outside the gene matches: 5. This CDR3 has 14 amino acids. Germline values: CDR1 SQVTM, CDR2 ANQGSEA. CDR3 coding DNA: TGCAGCGTTGAATCGCCGCGGGAGGGCAATGAGCAGTTCTTC. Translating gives CSVESPREGNEQFF.

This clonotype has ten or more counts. The CDR3 region has the DNA TGTGCCAGCAGGCGGGAGAGTGCCGTAACTACTACTAACTATGGCTACACCTTC. This encodes CASRRESAVTTTNYGYTF. This chain connects TRBV2 to TRBJ1-2; D remains unclear. The CDR3 loop spans 18 amino acids. Germline CDR1 reads SNHLY; CDR2 reads FYNNEI. The V end was cut by 6 bases, the J end by 0 bases, with 23 bases between.